This T cell receptor beta chain was identified in a study of radiotherapy plus CTLA-4 blockade in lung cancer. As for the study in general: Patients showed objective responses in about 20% of cases and disease control in approximately 28%. The study, taken as a whole, reports: Together with interferon-beta, which increased in serum after radiation, early dynamic changes in blood T cell clones were reportedly the best predictors of response.

V lost 0 bases and J 4 bases, leaving 9 bases between the germline ends. Germline CDR1 reads SEHNR; CDR2 reads FQNEAQ (reference sequence). The CDR3 loop spans 14 amino acids. Data came from immunoSEQ multiplex PCR; TCRdb stores just in-frame clones and leaves some out. The sample holds about 88,000 clones, roughly 70% seen once. The table lists this clone with many counts. Its antigen is currently unknown. The material was peripheral blood, obtained from a patient treated with radiotherapy plus ipilimumab. The receptor was derived from a human donor with non-small cell lung cancer that progressed on radiotherapy plus ipilimumab. The chain joins TRBV7-9 to TRBJ1-2; no clear D. CDR3 region: CASSLAGGLYGYTF. The CDR3 coding sequence is TGTGCCAGCAGCTTAGCGGGCGGACTCTATGGCTACACCTTC. The full variable domain, in which reference TRBV7-9 and TRBJ1-2 provide the parts outside the CDR3, is DTGVSQNPRHKITKRGQNVTFRCDPISEHNRLYWYRQTLGQGPEFLTYFQNEAQLEKSRLLSDRFSAERPKGSFSTLEIQRTEQGDSAMYLCASSLAGGLYGYTFGSGTRLTVV.